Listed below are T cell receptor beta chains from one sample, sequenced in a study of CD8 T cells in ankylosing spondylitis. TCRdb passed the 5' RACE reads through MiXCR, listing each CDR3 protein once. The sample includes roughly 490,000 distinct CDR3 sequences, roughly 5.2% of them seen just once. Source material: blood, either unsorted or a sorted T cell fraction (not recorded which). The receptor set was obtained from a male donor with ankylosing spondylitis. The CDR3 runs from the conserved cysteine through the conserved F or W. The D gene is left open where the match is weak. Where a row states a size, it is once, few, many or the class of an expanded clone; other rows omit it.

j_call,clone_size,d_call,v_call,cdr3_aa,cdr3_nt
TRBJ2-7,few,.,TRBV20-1,CSARLPLRSYEQYF,TGCAGTGCTAGGCTCCCTCTACGGTCCTACGAGCAGTACTTC
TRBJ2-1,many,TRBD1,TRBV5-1,CASSLAGTGNGEQFF,TGCGCCAGCAGCTTGGCGGGGACAGGGAACGGAGAGCAGTTCTTC
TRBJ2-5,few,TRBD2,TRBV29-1,CSVGGPGGQETQYF,TGCAGCGTTGGGGGACCGGGGGGGCAAGAGACCCAGTACTTC
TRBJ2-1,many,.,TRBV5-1,CASSPGTLSGNEQFF,TGCGCCAGCAGCCCTGGGACCCTAAGTGGCAATGAGCAGTTCTTC
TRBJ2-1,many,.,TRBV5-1,CASSRYGERVEQFF,TGCGCCAGCAGCCGGTATGGGGAAAGAGTAGAGCAGTTCTTC
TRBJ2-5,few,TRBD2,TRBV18,CASSPFTSGRERETQYF,TGTGCCAGCTCACCATTTACTAGCGGGAGAGAGAGAGAGACCCAGTACTTC
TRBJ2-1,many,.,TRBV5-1,CASSPQGPYNEQFF,TGCGCCAGCAGCCCACAAGGCCCCTACAATGAGCAGTTCTTC
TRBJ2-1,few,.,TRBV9,CASSVGFKNEQFF,TGTGCCAGCAGCGTAGGCTTTAAAAATGAGCAGTTCTTC
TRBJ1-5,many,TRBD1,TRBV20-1,CSAEGQGNQPQHF,TGCAGTGCGGAGGGACAGGGCAATCAGCCCCAGCATTTT
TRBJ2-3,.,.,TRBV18,CASSPIGAATSTDTQYF,TGTGCCAGCTCACCAATCGGGGCCGCGACAAGCACAGATACGCAGTATTTT
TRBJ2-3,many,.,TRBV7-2,CASSTDRGDTQYF,TGTGCCAGCAGCACGGACCGGGGGGATACGCAGTATTTT
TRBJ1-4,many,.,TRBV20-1,CSAPTPREEEKLFF,TGCAGTGCCCCCACGCCTCGAGAAGAGGAAAAACTGTTTTTT
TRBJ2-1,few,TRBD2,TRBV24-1,CATSDPGGLAVDNEQFF,TGTGCCACCAGTGATCCGGGGGGACTAGCGGTGGACAATGAGCAGTTCTTC
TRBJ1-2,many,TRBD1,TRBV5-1,CASSLGGRTGRKGYTF,TGCGCCAGCAGCTTGGGAGGACGGACAGGGAGGAAGGGCTACACCTTC
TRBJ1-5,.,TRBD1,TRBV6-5,CASSYRGQGQPQHF,TGTGCCAGCAGTTACAGGGGGCAAGGGCAGCCCCAGCATTTT
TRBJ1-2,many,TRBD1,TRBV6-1,CASSPPGQGIAAGYTF,TGTGCCAGCAGTCCCCCTGGACAGGGGATAGCGGCTGGCTACACCTTC
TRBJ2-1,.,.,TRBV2,CASTPEAGYNEQFF,TGTGCCAGCACCCCGGAGGCGGGGTACAATGAGCAGTTCTTC
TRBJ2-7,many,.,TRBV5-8,CANPRRGSGFEQYF,TGTGCCAACCCTCGCAGAGGGTCAGGGTTCGAGCAGTACTTC
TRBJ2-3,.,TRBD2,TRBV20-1,CSARDWRGGRDTQYF,TGCAGTGCTAGAGATTGGCGGGGGGGCCGGGATACGCAGTATTTT
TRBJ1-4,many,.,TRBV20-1,CSARDGGYNEKLFF,TGCAGTGCTAGAGATGGGGGGTACAATGAAAAACTGTTTTTT
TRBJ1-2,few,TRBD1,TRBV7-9,CASSIDRDETFYGYTF,TGTGCCAGCAGCATCGACAGGGATGAGACCTTTTATGGCTACACCTTC
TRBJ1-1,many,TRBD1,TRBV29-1,CSVAETGIPEAFF,TGCAGCGTTGCGGAGACAGGGATCCCTGAAGCTTTCTTT
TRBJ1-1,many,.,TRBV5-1,CASSPDSTNTEAFF,TGCGCCAGCAGCCCTGACAGTACGAACACTGAAGCTTTCTTT
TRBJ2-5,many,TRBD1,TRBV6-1,CASRTGTMGGETQYF,TGTGCCAGTCGGACAGGGACCATGGGCGGAGAGACCCAGTACTTC
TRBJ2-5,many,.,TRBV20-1,CSARDSRGKKETQYF,TGCAGTGCTAGAGATTCGAGGGGGAAGAAAGAGACCCAGTACTTC
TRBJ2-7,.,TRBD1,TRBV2,CASTQGQHVYEQYF,TGTGCCAGCACCCAGGGACAGCACGTCTACGAGCAGTACTTC
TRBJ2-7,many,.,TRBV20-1,CSARDPVSYEQYF,TGCAGTGCTAGAGATCCCGTCTCCTACGAGCAGTACTTC
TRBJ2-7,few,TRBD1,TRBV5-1,CASSVTGGLYEQYF,TGCGCCAGCAGCGTGACAGGGGGCCTCTACGAGCAGTACTTC
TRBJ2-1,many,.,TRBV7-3,CASSSQPWAVSHEQFF,TGTGCCAGCAGCTCCCAGCCGTGGGCCGTTTCACATGAGCAGTTCTTC
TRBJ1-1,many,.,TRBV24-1,CATSDPGVGDTEAFF,TGTGCCACCAGTGACCCGGGTGTAGGGGACACTGAAGCTTTCTTT
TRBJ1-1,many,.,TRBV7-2,CASSLRDDREAFF,TGTGCCAGCAGCTTAAGGGATGATCGTGAAGCTTTCTTT
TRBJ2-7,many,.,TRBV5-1,CASSLAGGEQYF,TGTGCCAGCAGCTTAGCTGGGGGCGAGCAGTACTTC
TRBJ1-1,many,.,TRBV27,CASSLTWATEAFF,TGTGCCAGCAGTTTAACGTGGGCCACTGAAGCTTTCTTT
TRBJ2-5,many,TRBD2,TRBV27,CASSLGGVAGQETQYF,TGTGCCAGCAGTCTAGGAGGGGTAGCGGGACAAGAGACCCAGTACTTC